This TCR beta chain was observed in a study of T cell responses to AZD1222 COVID-19 vaccine. Study results and limitations: Donors were mostly white British, more females; clonal diversity possibly underestimated.

In the case of this clone: The antigen is undetermined.

The CDR3 is 12 amino acids. V gave up 2 bases and J gave up 11 bases, with 11 bases separating them. Germline CDR1 and CDR2: SGDLS and YYNGEE. The method was immunoSEQ multiplex PCR; TCRdb's version includes in-frame clones alone and lacks a portion of them. Of over 45,000 clones listed, approximately 89% are singletons. This specimen was peripheral blood, taken 28 days after the second AZD1222 dose. The chain uses TRBV9 and TRBJ2-1; possibly TRBD2 for D (5 bases). The sequence came from an adult who received the AZD1222 COVID-19 vaccine. The CDR3, as DNA: TGTGCCAGCAGCGTTTCGGGGTCACAGCAGTTCTTC. Residues: CASSVSGSQQFF.